Here is one T cell receptor (beta chain) with its context. No conserved phenylalanine or tryptophan is present at the end of the CDR3, so a read error is the likely explanation. The DNA is left out, because the CDR3 cannot be placed on it with certainty; the CDR3 is given as TCRdb lists it. The entry originates in a study of response to subunit inactivated influenza vaccine. TCRdb passed the RT-PCR reads through MiXCR, listing each CDR3 protein once. The repertoire consists of some 570,000 distinct CDR3 sequences, with roughly 12% occurring once and the leading ten covering about 11%. The CDR3 length is 10 residues, termini included. Per the germline V gene, CDR1 is SQVTM and CDR2 is ANQGSEA. These data were likewise used in another study, on T cells expressing NK-cell markers. From that second work: The authors generated TCR beta cDNA through 5'RACE template switching with UMIs. It was sorted CD3+CD56-NKG2C+, CD3+CD56+NKG2C- and CD3+CD56+NKG2C+ T cells that provided the TCR beta repertoires. Dominant NKG2C+ clonotypes accounted for 1.0-7.0% of CD8+ T cells in six donors. Also leading the CD3+CD56-NKG2C+ fraction in several donors were these clonotypes.

The V and J genes are TRBV29-1 and TRBJ2-7; the table's D call TRBD2 went unverified against the DNA. Sequenced material: PBMCs from blood, taken on the day of vaccination. The source is a man aged 50 to 60 who received an inactivated influenza vaccine. CDR3 region: CSVAGERELP.